A selection of T cell receptor beta chains follows, all from one sample in a study of molecular identifiers for immune sequencing clone quantification. TCRdb reprocessed the PCR reads via MiXCR and lists one record per CDR3 protein. The table shows more than 450,000 distinct CDR3 sequences, with about 22% occurring only once. The sequenced material came from naive CD8+ T cells from blood, with Jurkat cell RNA spiked in. Every receptor here comes from a human donor in good health. Some libraries in this study had Jurkat cell RNA spiked in. Each CDR3 is given without its conserved first and last residue. D genes are given only for firm matches. Size values are once, few and many counts, or a class for expanded clones, and some rows have none.

clone_size j_call v_call d_call cdr3_aa
many TRBJ2-1 TRBV19 TRBD2 ASSTLAGPSSYNEQF
many TRBJ1-1 TRBV19 TRBD1 ASSAGTALNTEAF
many TRBJ1-1 TRBV7-9 TRBD1 ASSFGDRTEAF
NA TRBJ2-7 TRBV29-1 TRBD1 SVRGTGSSYEQY
many TRBJ2-7 TRBV7-9 TRBD1 ATQAGGHEQY
many TRBJ2-1 TRBV9 TRBD2 ASSGGLSNEQF
many TRBJ2-7 TRBV29-1 TRBD1 SVELPGQTLYEQY
few TRBJ2-1 TRBV12-3/TRBV12-4 TRBD2 ASSFAGGVNEQF
NA TRBJ1-6 TRBV5-6 NA ASSLGGPTLVSYNSPLH
many TRBJ1-2 TRBV6-5 NA ASSFSPGPGIYGYT
many TRBJ2-2 TRBV11-2 TRBD1 ASRGQGGTGELF
NA TRBJ2-7 TRBV5-4 TRBD2 ASGSGGASPYEQY
many TRBJ2-4 TRBV2 TRBD1 ASSPSPGTGGLAKNIQY
few TRBJ1-1 TRBV12-5 NA ASGSGMNTEAF
NA TRBJ2-7 TRBV29-1 NA SVVVQASAYEQY
few TRBJ2-1 TRBV6-2/TRBV6-3 NA ASQRADNEQF
many TRBJ2-4 TRBV30 TRBD1 AFPTGDAKNIQY
many TRBJ2-3 TRBV5-1 TRBD2 ASSSSERGEITDTQY
many TRBJ1-1 TRBV4-3 NA ASSHGNVASEAF
NA TRBJ2-1 TRBV19 NA ASSIGLVREQF
many TRBJ2-7 TRBV5-1 NA ASSLNPYEQY
NA TRBJ2-7 TRBV4-2 TRBD2 ASSPLADFPYEQY
many TRBJ1-5 TRBV6-2/TRBV6-3 NA ASSHDVGYQPQH
once TRBJ2-7 TRBV5-6 NA ASSLRTYEQC
many TRBJ2-1 TRBV6-5 TRBD1 ASRNRGNYEQF
many TRBJ2-1 TRBV29-1 TRBD1 SVEGQQDRAYNEQF
NA TRBJ2-5 TRBV16 NA ASSQSTTQETQY
NA TRBJ2-5 TRBV11-1 NA ASSLGVASGRETQY
NA TRBJ2-3 TRBV12-3/TRBV12-4 TRBD2 ASSWGGRTDTQY
few TRBJ2-2 TRBV15 TRBD1 ATSIRQGNAGELF
few TRBJ2-7 TRBV5-4 TRBD1 ASSIIPPGQEAYEQY
many TRBJ2-6 TRBV7-9 NA ASIAVPGADGANVLT
many TRBJ1-2 TRBV20-1 NA SARVPVSYGYT
NA TRBJ2-7 TRBV20-1 NA SARDIRGIHNPYEQY
many TRBJ1-1 TRBV12-3/TRBV12-4 NA ASTTHGGEAF
many TRBJ2-2 TRBV20-1 TRBD2 SAIVPSGYTGELF
NA TRBJ1-2 TRBV9 NA ASSVSPSEQTPYGYT
NA TRBJ2-7 TRBV20-1 TRBD1 SAPGQGYEQY
NA TRBJ2-7 TRBV7-9 NA ASSSSYQGNIVYEQY
NA TRBJ2-7 TRBV19 TRBD1 ASSTGQGTDYEQY
NA TRBJ1-5 TRBV15 TRBD1 ATSRSTGGAQPQH
many TRBJ2-5 TRBV6-2/TRBV6-3 NA ASSYSGLQETQY
NA TRBJ2-1 TRBV7-9 NA ASSLSHRSSYNEQF
NA TRBJ2-7 TRBV19 NA ASSPGGQPPYEQY
few TRBJ2-3 TRBV20-1 NA SARALWGPTDTQY
many TRBJ1-1 TRBV12-3/TRBV12-4 TRBD1 ASSYPTGDEAEAF
NA TRBJ2-1 TRBV29-1 TRBD2 SVQSWTGTSATSSYNEQF
many TRBJ1-3 TRBV9 TRBD1 ASSPSPGQSSGNTIY
NA TRBJ2-3 TRBV29-1 NA SVESLEGSSSTDTQY